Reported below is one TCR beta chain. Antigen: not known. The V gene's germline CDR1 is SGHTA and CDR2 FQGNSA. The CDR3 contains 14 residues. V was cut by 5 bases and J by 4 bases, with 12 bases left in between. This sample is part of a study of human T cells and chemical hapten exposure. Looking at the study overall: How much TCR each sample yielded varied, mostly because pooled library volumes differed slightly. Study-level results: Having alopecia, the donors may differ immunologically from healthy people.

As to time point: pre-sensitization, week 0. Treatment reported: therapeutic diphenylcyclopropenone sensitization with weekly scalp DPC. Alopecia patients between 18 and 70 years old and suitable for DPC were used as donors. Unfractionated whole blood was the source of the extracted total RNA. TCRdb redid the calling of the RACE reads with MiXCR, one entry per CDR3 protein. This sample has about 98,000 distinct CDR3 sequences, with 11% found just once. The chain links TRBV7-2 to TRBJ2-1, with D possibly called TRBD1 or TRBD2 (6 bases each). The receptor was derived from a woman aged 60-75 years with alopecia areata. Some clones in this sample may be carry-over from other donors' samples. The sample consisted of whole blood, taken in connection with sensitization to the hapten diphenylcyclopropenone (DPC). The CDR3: CASSGGPVYNEQFF. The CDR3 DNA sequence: TGTGCCAGCAGCGGGGGGCCCGTGTACAATGAGCAGTTCTTC.